This is a list of T cell receptor beta chains from one sample in a study of blood T cell repertoires in COVID-19. Some clones are missing from TCRdb's copy, which holds only in-frame ones; the method was immunoSEQ multiplex PCR. The repertoire holds approximately 61,000 clones, with approximately 79% as singletons. Material for sequencing was peripheral blood. These TCRs come from a woman in her sixties or seventies with acute or convalescent COVID-19. Each CDR3 is given with its conserved first and last residue. D genes are given only for firm matches. Size is stated for part of the rows, as once, few or many counts, or as a class when the clone is expanded.

CDR3 DNA	CDR3 protein	J gene	V gene	clone size	D gene
TGTGCCAGCAGCTCCAGTGAAATCCTCAATGAGCAGTTCTTC	CASSSSEILNEQFF	TRBJ2-1	TRBV5-4	NA	NA
TGCAGCGTGGGAGAGGGGGTTTCACCCCTCCACTTT	CSVGEGVSPLHF	TRBJ1-6	TRBV29-1	NA	NA
TGTGCCACCGGGACAGGGCCCCTCGCCTACAATGAGCAGTTCTTC	CATGTGPLAYNEQFF	TRBJ2-1	TRBV24-1	NA	TRBD1
TGTGCCAGCAGCTTCGACAGAAGCACAGATACGCAGTATTTT	CASSFDRSTDTQYF	TRBJ2-3	TRBV7-2	NA	NA
TGTGCCAGTAGTATCGGGGTATACAATGAGCAGTTCTTC	CASSIGVYNEQFF	TRBJ2-1	TRBV19	NA	NA
TGTGCCAGTGGGGCGGAAGGGGCCAACGTCCTGACTTTC	CASGAEGANVLTF	TRBJ2-6	TRBV19	NA	NA
TGTGCCAGCATCGAGACAGGGACGGGTGGAGCTTTCTTT	CASIETGTGGAFF	TRBJ1-1	TRBV12-3/TRBV12-4	NA	TRBD1
TGTGCCAGCAGTGAAGGTGGTCAGAGCAATCAGCCCCAGCATTTT	CASSEGGQSNQPQHF	TRBJ1-5	TRBV2	once	NA
TGCGCCAGCAGCCAAGTACCGGGACAGGCTACCTATGGCTACACCTTC	CASSQVPGQATYGYTF	TRBJ1-2	TRBV4-1	NA	TRBD1
TGTGCCATCAGTGTAACAGGGTATGGCGATGAGCAGTTCTTC	CAISVTGYGDEQFF	TRBJ2-1	TRBV10-3	NA	NA
TGTGCCAGCAGCACCTACCGGGACAGGGGAACCGGGGAGCTGTTTTTT	CASSTYRDRGTGELFF	TRBJ2-2	TRBV9	NA	TRBD1
TGTGCCAGCAGCGTATACGGGAATTCACCCCTCCACTTT	CASSVYGNSPLHF	TRBJ1-6	TRBV14	NA	NA
TGTGCCAGCAGCCCTAGCGGCCAAGAGACCCAGTACTTC	CASSPSGQETQYF	TRBJ2-5	TRBV3-1/TRBV3-2	NA	TRBD2
TGTGCCAGCAGCTCGGGACTAGCACGGACCACAGATACGCAGTATTTT	CASSSGLARTTDTQYF	TRBJ2-3	TRBV5-6	NA	TRBD2
TGTGCCAGCAGCCGAAAGGGGGATAATGAAAAACTGTTTTTT	CASSRKGDNEKLFF	TRBJ1-4	TRBV3-1/TRBV3-2	NA	NA
TGTGCCAGCAGCGTAGAAGCGGGGGGTTTCAATGAGCAGTTCTTC	CASSVEAGGFNEQFF	TRBJ2-1	TRBV9	NA	TRBD2
TGTGCCAGTACTCCAGGCAAAATCGGCCCCTCCTACAATGAGCAGTTCTTC	CASTPGKIGPSYNEQFF	TRBJ2-1	TRBV19	NA	NA
TGTGCCAGCAGCGGGGGACTAGCGGGGCGCTACACCGGGGAGCTGTTTTTT	CASSGGLAGRYTGELFF	TRBJ2-2	TRBV9	NA	TRBD2
TGTGCCAGCAGTGTCTTTACAGGGAGCTCCTACAATGAGCAGTTCTTC	CASSVFTGSSYNEQFF	TRBJ2-1	TRBV9	many	NA
TGTGCCAGCAGCTTGAGACTAGCGCTTGCCTACGAGCAGTACTTC	CASSLRLALAYEQYF	TRBJ2-7	TRBV5-6	once	TRBD2
TGTGCCAGCAGTCCCGGACAGGCCTACGAGCAGTACTTC	CASSPGQAYEQYF	TRBJ2-7	TRBV12-3/TRBV12-4	NA	TRBD1
TGTGCCAGCGGGCGGGGGCGCTACAATGAGCAGTTCTTC	CASGRGRYNEQFF	TRBJ2-1	TRBV2	few	NA
TGTGCCAGTAGTTTGGCCGAGGGGGTTAGTTCACCCCTCCACTTT	CASSLAEGVSSPLHF	TRBJ1-6	TRBV19	NA	NA
TGTGCCAGCAGCGTAAATAGGGGAACTGAAGCTTTCTTT	CASSVNRGTEAFF	TRBJ1-1	TRBV7-2	NA	NA
TGTGCCTGGATAGGGCCGGGGGAGACCCAGTACTTC	CAWIGPGETQYF	TRBJ2-5	TRBV30	NA	NA
TGTGCCAGCAGCTTAGCGGGGGGGCGCGAGACCCAGTACTTC	CASSLAGGRETQYF	TRBJ2-5	TRBV7-9	NA	NA
TGCAGCGCCTGGACTGTCAATGAGCAGTTCTTC	CSAWTVNEQFF	TRBJ2-1	TRBV29-1	few	NA
TGCGCCAGCAGCGCCATGCCTCTACAGGGGCGGGAGACCCAGTACTTC	CASSAMPLQGRETQYF	TRBJ2-5	TRBV4-1	once	TRBD1
TGTGCCAGCAGTCTCGGGGGGGCGAACCCCTACAATGAGCAGTTCTTC	CASSLGGANPYNEQFF	TRBJ2-1	TRBV28	NA	TRBD2